This TCR beta chain was recovered during a study of cytomegalovirus exposure and HLA in healthy donors (dated by TCRdb to 2015 to 2018). With regard to the full study: An earlier analysis of roughly 500 of the donors reported 250 to 350 Gb of sequence data and 117 million unique TCR beta sequences from 150 million to 200 million T cells. An early release that covered some 630 HLA-typed donors contained around 300 gigabases of sequencing data and tens of millions of unique TCR sequences. The genetic ancestry cluster associated with self-reported Caucasian donors included about four fifths of the 300 to 400 genotyped donors. The aim of the study was to test whether cataloging public T cell receptors could identify signatures of past pathogen exposure. Using immunosequencing, the study profiled T cell repertoires from 500 to 800 subjects and related those repertoires to cytomegalovirus serostatus. Besides the first cohort of 666 subjects, a separate validation cohort made up of roughly 120 different subjects was used. The study combined high-throughput TCR immunosequencing, statistical association of individual TCRs with disease status, and machine learning to predict cytomegalovirus infection status. To study patterns of TCR occurrence, a later analysis re-analyzed previously published TCR beta repertoires from 500 to 850 donors and added high-resolution HLA genotyping. Rather than drawing on any new phenotypic data, the later analysis identified candidate immune exposures from TCR beta sequences and the way those sequences occurred across donors. In an earlier analysis of roughly 600 of the donors, high-throughput TCR beta sequencing was used to judge whether each TCR beta V gene segment behaved as functional or pseudogenic. Donor age, sex, ethnicity and CMV serostatus were collected together with the repertoire data. A later genetic analysis used genome-wide SNP genotypes for about 55% of the 666 donors, treating that subset as a discovery cohort. All discovery cohort repertoires had been generated using a single sequencing platform. Class I and class II HLA loci were covered by the typing at four-digit resolution. The number of donors typed differed by locus, with 629-630 for A, B, C, DRB1 and DQB1, more than 500 for DQA1, under 610 for DPA1, and 472 for DPB1. Several DR-DQ haplotypes were treated as single units for association and clustering because of strong linkage in the cohort. Among a few hundred genotyped donors of the cohort, an average of about 240,000 unique TCR beta nucleotide sequences were sequenced per donor, around 20% of them non-productive.

The paper as a whole reports these results and caveats: In this cohort, only TCR beta chains were sequenced, and detectable features were limited by the absence of alpha or paired-chain data. V-gene and J-gene trimming of TCR beta chains was associated with a missense DCLRE1C variant in a later genetic analysis, and the association was replicated in an independent cohort. In a later analysis, around 15,000 TCR beta sequences were associated with specific HLA alleles at a false discovery rate of 0.05. A later analysis found that HLA-associated TCR beta chains were more clonally expanded and had lower generation probabilities than equally common non-associated chains. The classifier was reported to diagnose cytomegalovirus status with high specificity and sensitivity in both the original cohort and the validation cohort. Several of the top co-occurrence clusters appeared to be linked to parvovirus B19, influenza, CMV and Epstein-Barr virus, according to a later analysis. Three of the identified cytomegalovirus-associated TCR beta chains were confirmed in vitro to be specific for cytomegalovirus antigens. A cluster of highly shared sequence variants was judged likely to represent a technical artifact of the sequencing pipeline. Some IMGT-functional V segments, including TRBV6-2 and TRBV6-3, could not be distinguished by the 87-base-pair reads and were therefore excluded. It was suggested by the authors that the approach could potentially be generalized to other disease states and immunological phenotypes. Correlated functional status among segregating V segments might be attributable to linkage disequilibrium, but an unknown experimental factor could not be ruled out. Immune exposure information for the cohort was limited to CMV serostatus. According to a later analysis, most CMV-associated TCR beta chains appeared to be HLA-restricted, and the HLA associations seemed to be driven largely by CMV exposure. A further reported finding was that TCR beta sequences accurately predicted the HLA-A and HLA-B alleles for most subjects in the first cohort. The study gave a list of over 150 TCR beta chains associated with cytomegalovirus. Because counts were too low, about 15 rarely observed V segments, including chromosome 9 orphons, were left out of the earlier analysis of about 620 of the donors. The presence/absence analyses assumed that sequencing depth was roughly uniform across donors, and that assumption may not be true. Broadly in line with IMGT annotations, most TCR beta V segments showed up in productive rearrangements about 90% or about 30% of the time in an earlier analysis of several hundred of the donors. Because HLA typing was unavailable for some donors at each locus, only the typed subset was used in association tests. According to a later genetic analysis, donors in an Asian-associated ancestry cluster had fewer N-insertions in productive TCRs than the roughly 700-donor mean. Strong co-occurrence of HLA alleles, especially DR and DQ, made assigning TCR associations to individual alleles difficult. Most TCR sequences were seen in very few donors, while some public TCRs were found in many individuals. In a later analysis, the rate of TCR association differed among HLA loci, with DRB1 alleles having the most associated TCRs and HLA-C alleles having the fewest.

On this clone: Its antigen is unknown. Base-call qualities are not available, and no considerably larger clone is one nucleotide away.

The cohort consisted of fewer than 700 healthy bone marrow donors. All cohort members were sampled while nominally healthy, although unrecorded immune exposures were likely present. The donor tested CMV seronegative, placing the donor among the roughly 350 seronegative members of the cohort. A peripheral blood sample was collected from each donor, and TCR beta sequencing was performed on peripheral blood mononuclear cells. The Qiagen DNeasy Blood Extraction Kit was used to extract genomic DNA from the blood cell samples. Libraries were constructed by the immunoSEQ multiplex PCR assay. For the multiplex PCR, a mixture combining 60 forward primers for TCR Vbeta segments and 13 reverse primers for TCR Jbeta segments was used. The CDR3 region of rearranged TCR beta genes was amplified from genomic DNA with a multiplex PCR assay. The Illumina HiSeq System was used to sequence the amplified TCR beta libraries as 87-base-pair reads. In the paper's pipeline: In a later analysis, tens of millions of unique TCR beta chains were counted across the roughly 700 repertoires, and around 10 million of these chains were shared by at least two donors. Raw reads were error-corrected and collapsed into unique sequences with a nearest-neighbor algorithm that merged closely related sequences to remove PCR and sequencing errors. V, D and J gene segments were assigned by aligning CDR3 sequences to IMGT reference sequences. Each retained sequence needed at least a six-nucleotide match to both a V gene segment and a J gene segment. Rearrangements were called productive when the CDR3 lacked stop codons and stayed in frame with V and J; all others were non-productive. Following IMGT convention, CDR3 was defined as the stretch from the second conserved V-encoded cysteine up to the conserved J-encoded phenylalanine. The earlier analysis of roughly 590 of the donors excluded any sequence lacking an unambiguous match to a single V gene segment. In an earlier analysis of approximately 550 of the donors, V segments were called functional above 56.7% productive rearrangements and were called segregating when the between-donor standard deviation exceeded 5%. A statistical classification framework was built to diagnose cytomegalovirus status from the catalog of TCR beta chain sequences. V and J gene assignment, in a later analysis, came from comparing TCR nucleotide sequences with IMGT/GENE-DB human TR gene sequences. Using the TCRdist pipeline, a later analysis assigned CDR3 sequences along with most-parsimonious VDJ recombination scenarios. In a later analysis, every TCR beta chain was defined by the combination of its CDR3 amino acid sequence and its V-gene family, and reads without a unique V-gene family were dropped. A later analysis removed 550 to 700 highly shared, low-generation-probability nucleotide sequences to deal with suspected cross-contamination and a sequencing artifact. For each public chain, a later analysis derived a clonal expansion index from normalized ranks of inferred template counts within each repertoire. A later analysis computed generation probabilities with a VDJ recombination model fitted to out-of-frame rearrangements, and checked the results against IGoR. In a later analysis, hypergeometric tests were used to score TCR-TCR, TCR-HLA and TCR-CMV co-occurrence, with a repertoire-size bias correction applied to TCR pairs. To estimate false discovery rates, a later analysis permuted the HLA or CMV assignments 20 times. In a later analysis, co-occurring TCRs were grouped using DBSCAN, and TCRdist sequence similarity was added for clustering within HLA-allele-positive subsets. Co-occurrence clustering excluded repertoires with fewer than 30,000 or more than 120,000 public chains, plus five with anomalous nucleotide sharing. This is the immuneACCESS table as TCRdb keeps it, with only in-frame sequences that have V and J called. A part of the clones is gone; compared with another copy, unresolved V genes explain less than half, and the rest is unexplained. That table gives V, J and clone size, and the DNA gave D and trimming. The sample data list over 70,000 clones, and 67% of these were observed just once. Of the sample, around 2.3% is held by the ten largest clones.

For CDR1 and CDR2, the germline V gene lists MDHEN and SYDVKM. V is reduced by 5 bases and J by 10 bases, leaving a spacing of 18 bases between them. The CDR3 measures 15 amino acids from cysteine to phenylalanine. The only DNA kept is the CDR3, 45 bases in frame from the first base. The specimen sequenced was PBMCs. This clonotype was sampled from a man aged 25 to 40 in good health and CMV-seronegative. The receptor chain draws on TRBV28 and TRBJ1-6; a tentative D match to TRBD1 spans 5 bases. The DNA is as follows: TGTGCCAGCAGTCCCCTAGGGCAGGGATACTCACCCCTCCACTTT. Translated, it gives CASSPLGQGYSPLHF.